These 20 T cell receptor beta chains were sequenced from one sample in a study of T cell changes during pregnancy in multiple sclerosis. Some clones are missing from TCRdb's copy, which holds only in-frame ones; the method was immunoSEQ multiplex PCR. The sample shows 60,000 to 75,000 clones, roughly 93% of them seen only once. Sample: peripheral blood, taken in the third trimester of pregnancy. The receptors originated from a female donor with multiple sclerosis, enrolled in a pregnancy study.

The chain is built from TRBV21-1 and TRBJ2-1; the table's TRBD2 call for D was not verified on the DNA. TRBV21-1 is labeled a pseudogene. The length of the CDR3 is 18 residues. In DNA, the CDR3 is TGTGCCAGCAGCGCGACGTCTCTTGTTCCTAGCTCCTACAATGAGCAGTTCTTC. Its translation: CASSATSLVPSSYNEQFF.

The rearrangement links TRBV5-1 to TRBJ2-1, with a tentative D call TRBD1 (7 bases). The CDR3 has 14 amino acids. The germline V gene has CDR1 SGHRS and CDR2 YFSETQ. Trimming stripped 4 bases from V and 7 bases from J, with 15 bases between. This CDR3 is CASSPWTGGNEQFF. The CDR3 nucleotides are TGCGCCAGCAGCCCCTGGACAGGAGGGAATGAGCAGTTCTTC.

J is TRBJ2-3 and V is TRBV4-2, with 8 bases aligning to TRBD2. CDR3 length: 16 residues. Germline values: CDR1 LGHNA, CDR2 YNFKEQ. Trimming at V came to 0 bases and at J to 4 bases, leaving 6 bases not matched to a gene. This CDR3 is CASSQDPGGAPDTQYF. Written as DNA, the CDR3 is TGTGCCAGCAGCCAAGATCCCGGGGGGGCGCCAGATACGCAGTATTTT.

The chain links TRBV2 to TRBJ1-2; TRBD1 agrees at 7 bases. The CDR3 loop spans 14 amino acids. Germline CDR1 and CDR2: SNHLY and FYNNEI. V was pared by 2 bases and J by 4 bases, with 4 bases of the junction left unmatched. For the CDR3, the DNA is TGTGCCAGCAGTGAACGAGACAGGGCCTATGGCTACACCTTC. It translates to CASSERDRAYGYTF.

This clone was seen a single time. J is TRBJ2-1 and V is TRBV9, with 7 bases that match TRBD1. The V gene end was trimmed by 4 bases and the J gene end by 3 bases; junction bases not matched to a gene: 7. From germline, CDR1 is SGDLS and CDR2 YYNGEE. The CDR3 runs 15 residues. This chain's CDR3 is CASSRGTVYYNEQFF. In nucleotides, the CDR3 is TGTGCCAGCAGCCGAGGGACAGTTTACTACAATGAGCAGTTCTTC.

The gene calls are TRBV10-3 and TRBJ2-5, with TRBD1 identical over 7 bases. Trimming at V came to 5 bases and at J to 7 bases, leaving 13 bases not matched to a gene. CDR1 and CDR2 from the germline V gene are ENHRY and SYGVKD. This CDR3 is 15 amino acids long. CDR3 amino acids: CAISSQTGELGTQYF. The DNA of the CDR3 is TGTGCCATCAGTTCACAAACAGGGGAATTAGGGACCCAGTACTTC.

This clone was detected once. The chain has TRBV28 and TRBJ1-4; D might be TRBD1 (6 bases). Germline assignment: CDR1 MDHEN and CDR2 SYDVKM. This CDR3 comprises 13 residues. V lost 4 bases, J lost 7 bases, and 10 bases lay in between. The CDR3 is CASSSPRGEKLFF. Written as DNA, the CDR3 is TGTGCCAGCAGTTCCCCCAGGGGTGAAAAACTGTTTTTT.

In its sample, this clone was seen a few times. The J gene is TRBJ1-1, the V gene TRBV7-9, with D possibly being TRBD1 (6 bases). The germline CDR1 and CDR2 sequences are SEHNR and FQNEAQ (reference sequence). V gave up 4 bases and J gave up 1 base, with 10 bases separating them. The CDR3 runs to 14 residues. CDR3 residues: CASSWTETNTEAFF. Here the CDR3 DNA reads TGTGCCAGCAGCTGGACAGAGACGAACACTGAAGCTTTCTTT.

This sequence joins TRBV6-1 and TRBJ2-1; 7 bases are a match to TRBD2. V lost 4 bases, J lost 2 bases, and 11 bases stayed unmatched. There are 17 residues in the CDR3. Germline lookup yields CDR1 MNHNS and CDR2 SASEGT. The CDR3 is CASSGLIAGSAYNEQFF. CDR3 coding DNA: TGTGCCAGCAGTGGACTCATAGCGGGCTCTGCCTACAATGAGCAGTTCTTC.

The genes are TRBV5-1 and TRBJ1-6, with TRBD1 identical over 7 bases. From germline, CDR1 is SGHRS and CDR2 YFSETQ. The CDR3 runs 14 residues. The junction had 2 bases not matched to a gene; V was cut back by 1 base and J by 7 bases. This CDR3 reads CASSLRDSNSPLHF. As DNA, the CDR3 is TGCGCCAGCAGCTTGAGGGACAGCAATTCACCCCTCCACTTT. Full variable domain (rest looked up from reference TRBV5-1 and TRBJ1-6): KAGVTQTPRYLIKTRGQQVTLSCSPISGHRSVSWYQQTPGQGLQFLFEYFSETQRNKGNFPGRFSGRQFSNSRSEMNVSTLELGDSALYLCASSLRDSNSPLHFGNGTRLTVT.

This rearrangement joins TRBV18 to TRBJ2-3; D is possibly TRBD2 (7 bases). The germline V and J ends were trimmed by 3 bases and 0 bases, with 16 bases remaining between them. The CDR3 contains 17 residues. Germline V CDR1 and CDR2: KGHSH, LQKENI. The CDR3, as DNA: TGTGCCAGCTCACCTGGCGTCGGGGGGCCCAGCACAGATACGCAGTATTTT. Amino acids: CASSPGVGGPSTDTQYF.

This chain links TRBV7-6 with TRBJ2-1; 8 nucleotides align to TRBD1. CDR3 length: 17 residues. Germline V gene data show CDR1 as SGHVS and CDR2 as FNYEAQ. After removal of 0 bases from V and 3 bases from J, the junction contained 7 bases not matched to a gene. DNA for the CDR3: TGTGCCAGCAGCTTAGCGGTGGACAGGGTTATCTACAATGAGCAGTTCTTC. Translating gives CASSLAVDRVIYNEQFF.

The chain has TRBV4-3 and TRBJ1-1, with D possibly matching TRBD1 (6 bases). This CDR3 has 15 residues. V lost 4 bases and J 1 base, leaving 13 bases between the germline ends. Germline V gene data show CDR1 as LGHNA and CDR2 as YSLEER. Here the CDR3 DNA reads TGCGCCAGCAGCCGGGGGGGCGGGGGGAACACTGAAGCTTTCTTT. This codes for CASSRGGGGNTEAFF.

The rearrangement links TRBV7-6 to TRBJ2-5; the D is unclear. V lost 5 bases, J lost 7 bases, and 17 bases lay in between. Germline V gives CDR1 SGHVS, CDR2 FNYEAQ. The CDR3 is 14 residues long. CDR3 nucleotides: TGTGCCAGCAGCCTTGTAGTAGCCGGAGCGACCCAGTACTTC. Translating it yields CASSLVVAGATQYF.

The chain carries TRBV18 and TRBJ2-7; no clear D. The CDR3 contains 12 residues. Germline CDR1 and CDR2: KGHSH and LQKENI. V lost 3 bases and J lost 6, with 9 bases in between. CDR3 in amino acids: CASSPRLGEQYF. In nucleotides, the CDR3 is TGTGCCAGCTCACCCCGTCTCGGCGAGCAGTACTTC. The whole variable domain, remainder taken from reference TRBV18 and TRBJ2-7, is NAGVMQNPRHLVRRRGQEARLRCSPMKGHSHVYWYRQLPEEGLKFMVYLQKENIIDESGMPKERFSAEFPKEGPSILRIQQVVRGDSAAYFCASSPRLGEQYFGPGTRLTVT.

V usage is TRBV19 and J usage is TRBJ2-1; D is possibly TRBD1 (6 bases). This CDR3 region has 14 residues. The V gene's germline CDR1 is LNHDA and CDR2 SQIVND (reference sequence). Trimming pared 5 bases from V and 3 bases from J, leaving 11 bases between. The CDR3 loop is CASSPQGSYNEQFF. In nucleotides, the CDR3 is TGTGCCAGTAGTCCCCAGGGGAGCTACAATGAGCAGTTCTTC.

The rearrangement joins TRBV27 to TRBJ2-5; no clear D. This CDR3 contains 13 residues. Between the trimmed V and J ends, which lost 3 bases and 2 bases, there was a span of 7 bases. CDR1 is MNHEY, CDR2 SMNVEV, per germline (reference sequence). CDR3: CASSFNGQETQYF. The CDR3 coding sequence is TGTGCCAGCAGTTTTAACGGGCAAGAGACCCAGTACTTC.

CDR3 amino acids: CASFSQDMNTEAFF. For the CDR3, the DNA is TGTGCCAGCTTCTCGCAAGACATGAACACTGAAGCTTTCTTT. The rearrangement joins TRBV7-9 to TRBJ1-1; D is unclear. The germline gives CDR1 SEHNR, CDR2 FQNEAQ (reference sequence). This CDR3 spans 14 amino acids. V was cut by 8 bases and J by 0 bases, with 13 bases left in between.

Only one count was recorded for this clone. The rearrangement uses TRBV4-1 and TRBJ2-4; 9 bases line up with TRBD1. This CDR3 has 15 amino acids. V shed 1 base, J shed 7 bases, and the junction held 5 bases outside the gene matches. CDR1 and CDR2 (germline): MGHRA, YSYEKL. The CDR3 region has the DNA TGCGCCAGCAGCCAAGCCGGGACAGGGCTGAACATTCAGTACTTC. Translated: CASSQAGTGLNIQYF.

The chain has TRBV27 and TRBJ1-2; weak D call: TRBD1 (5 bases). V lost 4 bases and J lost 3, with 12 bases in between. The length of the CDR3 is 14 residues. CDR1 and CDR2 from the germline V gene are MNHEY and SMNVEV (reference sequence). The chain's CDR3 is CASSSAGWDYGYTF. CDR3 DNA sequence: TGTGCCAGCAGTTCCGCAGGGTGGGACTATGGCTACACCTTC.